This T cell receptor (beta chain) was recovered during a study of shared clonotypes between healthy human individuals (dated by TCRdb to about 2020). About the study as a whole: The cohort included three men and a couple of women between 18 and 49 years of age. To estimate repertoire size and how much clonotypes are shared between individuals, the study performed deep sequencing of blood TCR repertoires from 4 to 6 healthy adults. Libraries were prepared and TCR repertoires were sequenced by different laboratories using diverse techniques, in order to increase sequencing depth and limit assay-specific biases. Leukapheresis yielded between about 0.85 and 9.5 billion PBMCs per donor.

Taken from cysteine to phenylalanine, the CDR3 has 15 residues. The kept DNA is CDR3 alone, 45 bases in frame from the first base. Unmatched junction bases come to 8, with V trimmed by 0 bases and J by 8 bases. CDR1 and CDR2 were assigned from the germline V gene as SQVTM and ANQGSEA. Donors were healthy HIV-negative adults with no recently reported acute infections or vaccinations. Every donor was a Caucasian adult living in Nashville, Tennessee, USA. For unsorted samples, tens of millions of PBMCs were counted, and genomic DNA was extracted using the QIAamp DNA Blood Mini kit. Blood was collected by leukapheresis, and PBMCs were isolated by Ficoll-Histopaque density gradient centrifugation and then cryopreserved in liquid nitrogen vapor phase. As for this clone: Its binding antigen is unknown. The record has no base qualities; no much larger clone is one base away.

TCR CDR3 regions were amplified from genomic DNA by multiplex PCR using the deep immunoSEQ assay. Genomic DNA extracted from each cell subset was distributed evenly over all wells of several immunoSEQ 96-well plates, and each plate served as one replicate. Each replicate PCR for unsorted PBMC received roughly 290 ng genomic DNA, equal to 25,000 to 30,000 T cell genomes. Genomic DNA from unsorted PBMC was sequenced over ten immunoSEQ deep assay plates. The purified libraries were quantified using a Qubit 3.0 fluorometer, sized with a Bioanalyzer 2100, and then quantified again using the KAPA Library Quantification kit. A separate single-read 150-cycle Illumina NextSeq 550 flow cell was used to sequence each immunoSEQ 96-well plate. The study's own analysis went as follows. Because the immunoSEQ output held only junctional sequences and lacked quality scores, the filtering could not match the filtering applied to full-length reads. To assign V/J genes and CDR3, sequences were annotated against IMGT germline references using PyIR, a Python wrapper for IgBLAST v1.9. Any read was removed if the V/J assignment was weak (E-value above 1e-6), the CDR3 was missing, or the read contained stop codons, out-of-frame junctions, or ambiguous translated residues. A V3J clonotype was defined by an identical inferred V gene, J gene, and CDR3 amino acid sequence. Percentage overlap between repertoires was computed as shared unique clonotypes divided by the size of the smaller repertoire. Repertoire richness was assessed with RTK rarefaction, the Chao1 estimator, and Recon v2.1 estimates of unobserved clonotypes. Not all clones reach the TCRdb copy of this immuneACCESS table, which keeps in-frame sequences only. Checked studies attribute under half of the gap to unresolved V genes and leave the rest unexplained. V and J calls and clone size are those listed in that table; D and trimming were worked out from the DNA. This sample lists some 490,000 clones; approximately 82% were detected once. Of the sample, more than 10% is held by the ten largest clones.

Here is what the overall study found, with its caveats: Based on pairwise subsampling, the degree of clonotype sharing among donors was expected to be affected by sequencing depth. The small number of donors limited the genetic and exposure-history diversity represented. Sampling was limited to blood, and TCR repertoires in tissue likely differ from TCR repertoires in blood.

Sequenced sample: PBMCs. This receptor was taken from a woman aged 35 to 49 in good health. Some clones in this sample may be carry-over from other donors' samples. Recombination joined TRBV29-1 with TRBJ1-4, with 8 central nucleotides matching TRBD1. CDR3 protein: CSVEDRQGAGEKLFF. The DNA is TGCAGCGTTGAAGATCGGCAGGGGGCAGGAGAAAAACTGTTTTTT.